This TCR beta chain was captured in a study of shared T cell receptors in the human thymus. The CDR3 sequence is 15 residues long. Trimming stripped 7 bases from V and 1 base from J, with 14 bases between. Germline V gives CDR1 MNHEY, CDR2 SMNVEV (reference sequence). TCRdb keeps only in-frame clones here, not all; method: immunoSEQ multiplex PCR. The sample records hundreds of thousands of clones, more than 85% being singletons. The V gene is TRBV27, the J gene TRBJ1-5, with D perhaps TRBD1 (6 bases). The TCR was taken from a human donor. Sequencing was done on a sample of thymocytes. CDR3 bases: TGTGCCAGCACCCTTACAGGGAAGAGCAATCAGCCCCAGCATTTT. Translation gives CASTLTGKSNQPQHF.